Following are 3 T cell receptor beta chains from one sample sequenced in a study of molecular identifiers for immune sequencing clone quantification. Each CDR3 protein is one row after TCRdb ran MiXCR on the PCR reads. The sample has around 470,000 distinct CDR3 sequences, around 23% seen once; the top ten hold under 0.85%. The sample taken for sequencing was naive CD8+ T cells from blood, with Jurkat cell RNA spiked in. The subset was: FACS-sorted CD8+CD4-CCR7+CD45RA+ naive T cells. The receptors here all came from a human donor in good health. Some libraries in this study had Jurkat cell RNA spiked in.

This clonotype has just a few counts. This sequence joins TRBV9 and TRBJ1-5; D is unclear. V was cut by 0 bases and J by 0 bases, with 7 bases left in between. Germline CDR1 and CDR2: SGDLS and YYNGEE. The CDR3 runs to 15 residues. CDR3 nucleotide sequence: TGTGCCAGCAGCGTAGGAGAATATAGCAATCAGCCCCAGCATTTT. This codes for CASSVGEYSNQPQHF.

This clonotype was seen once. The gene calls are TRBV19 and TRBJ2-2, with D unresolved. Per germline, CDR1 LNHDA and CDR2 SQIVND (reference sequence). The CDR3 spans 14 residues. The V gene lost 2 bases and the J gene lost 3 bases, with 7 bases spanning the gap. The CDR3 nucleotides are TGTGCCAGTAGTATATATAGTGACACCGGGGAGCTGTTTTTT. It specifies CASSIYSDTGELFF. The full variable domain, completed using reference TRBV19 and TRBJ2-2, is DGGITQSPKYLFRKEGQNVTLSCEQNLNHDAMYWYRQDPGQGLRLIYYSQIVNDFQKGDIAEGYSVSREKKESFPLTVTSAQKNPTAFYLCASSIYSDTGELFFGEGSRLTVL.

Only a few counts were recorded for this clonotype. CDR3 region: CSARLGPYNEQFF. The CDR3, as DNA: TGCAGTGCTAGACTGGGCCCCTACAATGAGCAGTTCTTC. The chain uses TRBV20-1 and TRBJ2-1; D not certain. CDR1 and CDR2 from the germline V gene are DFQATT and SNEGSKA (reference sequence). The V and J ends lost 2 bases and 2 bases respectively, with 7 bases between them. CDR3 size: 13 residues.